These T cell receptor beta chains were read from a single sample in a study of shared clonotypes between healthy human individuals. Clones were read by immunoSEQ multiplex PCR, and TCRdb kept only the in-frame ones, dropping some. The data hold approximately 720,000 clones, with under 95% observed a single time. The sequenced sample was naive CD8+ T cells sorted from blood. The receptors shown here come from a man under 40 in good health. CDR3s include the opening cysteine and the closing phenylalanine or tryptophan. The D gene is left open where the match is weak. The size field is filled for only some rows; it gives once, few, many or a size class.

V gene	D gene	J gene	clone size	CDR3 DNA	CDR3 protein
TRBV7-6	NA	TRBJ2-7	NA	TGTGCCAGCAGCTTAGCGAGAGACGAGCAGTACTTC	CASSLARDEQYF
TRBV2	NA	TRBJ1-1	NA	TGTGCCAGCAATACGGGCCCTGAAGCTTTCTTT	CASNTGPEAFF
TRBV19	NA	TRBJ2-1	NA	TGTGCCAGTAGTATTGATGGAGCGGGTTACAATGAGCAGTTCTTC	CASSIDGAGYNEQFF
TRBV6-6	NA	TRBJ2-7	NA	TGTGCCAGCAGCACGGGGGACGGTGCCTACGAGCAGTACTTC	CASSTGDGAYEQYF
TRBV4-1	TRBD1	TRBJ1-2	NA	TGCGCCAGCAGCCAAGCCGATCTGGGACAGGGTAACTATGGCTACACCTTC	CASSQADLGQGNYGYTF
TRBV5-6	TRBD2	TRBJ2-5	NA	TGTGCCAGCAAGTTTGTAGCGGGGAATCAAGAGACCCAGTACTTC	CASKFVAGNQETQYF
TRBV30	TRBD1	TRBJ1-4	once	TGTGCCTGGAGTGTTGGGGTGACAGGGAATAATGAAAAACTGTTTTTT	CAWSVGVTGNNEKLFF
TRBV7-8	NA	TRBJ2-1	NA	TGTGCCAGCAGCTTAGAGGGCAGGGGGAGGTACAATGAGCAGTTCTTC	CASSLEGRGRYNEQFF
TRBV5-4	TRBD1	TRBJ1-1	NA	TGTGCCAGCAGCTTGCAGGGGGCAAGCACTGAAGCTTTCTTT	CASSLQGASTEAFF
TRBV6-4	TRBD2	TRBJ2-1	once	TGTGCCAGCAGTGATAGACTAGCGGGTTACAATGAGCAGTTCTTC	CASSDRLAGYNEQFF
TRBV27	NA	TRBJ1-2	NA	TGTGCCAGCAGTTCCCTAGGAAACTATGGCTACACCTTC	CASSSLGNYGYTF
TRBV7-2	NA	TRBJ1-2	NA	TGTGCCAGCAGCTTATCGGGAGTACCCTATGGCTACACCTTC	CASSLSGVPYGYTF
TRBV27	NA	TRBJ2-7	NA	TGTGCCAGCAGTTTATCTCCCGGACATAGCATGTTTGACGAGCAGTACTTC	CASSLSPGHSMFDEQYF
TRBV7-9	TRBD1	TRBJ2-7	NA	TGTGCCAGCAGCTTGGGGACAGGGGAAATCTACGAGCAGTACTTC	CASSLGTGEIYEQYF
TRBV28	TRBD2	TRBJ2-3	many	TGTGCCAGCAGTTTTTTTGCTAGCGGGGGAACAGATACGCAGTATTTT	CASSFFASGGTDTQYF
TRBV11-3	TRBD2	TRBJ2-2	NA	TGTGCCAGCAGCTTACGCGGGGGGAACACCGGGGAGCTGTTTTTT	CASSLRGGNTGELFF
TRBV5-1	NA	TRBJ2-7	few	TGCGCCAGCAGCTTGGCCGTTGACTCCTACGAGCAGTACTTC	CASSLAVDSYEQYF